This passage covers 12 T cell receptor beta chains from one sample sequenced in a study of blood T cell repertoires in COVID-19. Profiled with immunoSEQ multiplex PCR; TCRdb holds only in-frame clones, not every one. The sample yields around 200,000 clones, approximately 80% seen once. The material sequenced was peripheral blood. The receptors here all came from a woman of 80 years or more with active or convalescent COVID-19.

Remarks on this clone: Mismatch with germline at one junction end may stem from a read error. CDR3 sequence: CASSYFRQDRYTF. DNA of the CDR3: TGTGCCAGCAGCTACTTTCGACAGGATCGCTACACCTTC. V and J are TRBV6-2 or TRBV6-3 and TRBJ1-2; perhaps TRBD1 as D (6 bases). Germline V gives CDR1 MNHEY, CDR2 SVGEGT. The CDR3 extends over 13 amino acids.

V and J are TRBV12-5 and TRBJ2-3, with TRBD1 matching 7 bases. Germline V gene sequence: CDR1 LGHNT, CDR2 FRNRAP. This CDR3 is built from 19 residues. Losses at the gene ends were 5 bases for V and 0 bases for J; bases not matched to a gene: 17. The CDR3 bases are TGTGCTAGTGGTGGGCTTGAGGGGGCATCCCCCTTTAGCACAGATACGCAGTATTTT. Translating gives CASGGLEGASPFSTDTQYF. Supplemented by reference TRBV12-5 and TRBJ2-3, the full variable domain reads DARVTQTPRHKVTEMGQEVTMRCQPILGHNTVFWYRQTMMQGLELLAYFRNRAPLDDSGMPKDRFSAEMPDATLATLKIQPSEPRDSAVYFCASGGLEGASPFSTDTQYFGPGTRLTVL.

J is TRBJ1-5 and V is TRBV7-2; tentatively, D is TRBD1 (6 bases). In germline, CDR1 is SGHTA, CDR2 FQGNSA. The CDR3 is 13 residues long. The V end lost 5 bases, the J end lost 11 bases, and 16 bases lay between the germline ends. The CDR3 loop reads CASSPRQDLAQHF. CDR3 DNA: TGTGCCAGCAGCCCGCGACAGGACCTAGCCCAGCATTTT.

This clone was seen a handful of times. The chain couples TRBV7-8 to TRBJ1-1; unclear D gene. The V and J ends lost 5 bases and 0 bases respectively, with 7 bases between them. Germline lookup yields CDR1 SGHVS and CDR2 FQNEAQ. The CDR3 extends over 13 amino acids. The DNA of the CDR3 is TGTGCCAGCAGCCCAGAAGTGAACACTGAAGCTTTCTTT. Translating it yields CASSPEVNTEAFF.

The chain uses TRBV28 and TRBJ1-2; 7 nucleotides line up with TRBD1. This CDR3 spans 12 amino acids. Losses at the gene ends were 6 bases for V and 6 bases for J; bases not matched to a gene: 4. The V gene's germline CDR1 is MDHEN and CDR2 SYDVKM. This chain's CDR3 is CASSSQGNGYTF. The CDR3 DNA reads TGTGCCAGCAGCTCACAGGGGAATGGCTACACCTTC.

The rearrangement links TRBV5-6 to TRBJ1-5; tentatively, D is TRBD1 (5 bases). The CDR3 covers 15 residues. Germline V gene lookup returns CDR1 SGHDT and CDR2 YYEEEE. The ends were cut back, 1 base at V and 0 bases at J, with 8 bases in the middle. This CDR3 reads CASSLRGYSNQPQHF. DNA for the CDR3: TGTGCCAGCAGCTTGAGGGGCTATAGCAATCAGCCCCAGCATTTT. The full variable domain, its missing parts supplied by reference TRBV5-6 and TRBJ1-5, is DAGVTQSPTHLIKTRGQQVTLRCSPKSGHDTVSWYQQALGQGPQFIFQYYEEEERQRGNFPDRFSGHQFPNYSSELNVNALLLGDSALYLCASSLRGYSNQPQHFGDGTRLSIL.

This chain connects TRBV12-5 to TRBJ1-1, with a weak D call TRBD1 (6 bases). V was pared by 5 bases and J by 3 bases, with 10 bases between. Germline CDR1 is LGHNT and CDR2 is FRNRAP. The CDR3 is 13 residues long. CDR3 DNA: TGTGCTAGTGGTCGGACAGCTTACACTGAAGCTTTCTTT. Residues: CASGRTAYTEAFF.

Only one count was recorded for this clone. The CDR3 region has the DNA TGTGCCAGCAGCGTGGGGCCCGGGACAATCACCTACGAGCAGTACTTC. Protein sequence: CASSVGPGTITYEQYF. The rearrangement uses TRBV9 and TRBJ2-7; D may be TRBD1 (6 bases). CDR3 length equals 16 residues. Deletions cut 2 bases from V and 2 bases from J, with 17 bases between. Germline lookup yields CDR1 SGDLS and CDR2 YYNGEE.

This clone has more than one count but fewer than ten. V gene TRBV29-1 combines with J gene TRBJ1-1; D gene uncertain. The V gene lost 4 bases and the J gene lost 0 bases, with 12 bases spanning the gap. The CDR3 totals 14 residues. Germline-derived CDR1 and CDR2 are SQVTM and ANQGSEA. For the CDR3, the DNA is TGCAGCGTTGTAGGGCCCGGGATGAACACTGAAGCTTTCTTT. It translates to CSVVGPGMNTEAFF.

J is TRBJ2-6 and V is TRBV28; possibly TRBD1 for D (5 bases). Per the germline V gene, CDR1 is MDHEN and CDR2 is SYDVKM. The CDR3 has 15 residues. V dropped 5 bases and J dropped 1 base, with 9 bases sitting between them. The CDR3 DNA sequence: TGTGCCAGCAGTAAGACAGCGTCTGGGGCCAACGTCCTGACTTTC. This encodes CASSKTASGANVLTF.

This CDR3 reads CASSLGVAGAGAEQYF. The CDR3 DNA is TGTGCCAGCAGCTTAGGCGTCGCGGGGGCGGGTGCCGAGCAGTACTTC. The J gene is TRBJ2-7, the V gene TRBV7-2; D may be TRBD2 (7 bases). This CDR3 region has 16 residues. The germline CDR1 and CDR2 sequences are SGHTA and FQGNSA. V was shortened by 1 base and J by 6 bases, with 19 bases between the two germline ends.

This chain uses TRBV7-2 with TRBJ2-7, with a tentative D call TRBD1 (6 bases). Germline CDR1 is SGHTA and CDR2 is FQGNSA. The V gene lost 2 bases and the J gene lost 0 bases, with 8 bases spanning the gap. The CDR3 runs to 14 residues. This chain's CDR3 is CASSLQGRSYEQYF. The CDR3 region has the DNA TGTGCCAGCAGCTTACAGGGGCGCTCCTACGAGCAGTACTTC.